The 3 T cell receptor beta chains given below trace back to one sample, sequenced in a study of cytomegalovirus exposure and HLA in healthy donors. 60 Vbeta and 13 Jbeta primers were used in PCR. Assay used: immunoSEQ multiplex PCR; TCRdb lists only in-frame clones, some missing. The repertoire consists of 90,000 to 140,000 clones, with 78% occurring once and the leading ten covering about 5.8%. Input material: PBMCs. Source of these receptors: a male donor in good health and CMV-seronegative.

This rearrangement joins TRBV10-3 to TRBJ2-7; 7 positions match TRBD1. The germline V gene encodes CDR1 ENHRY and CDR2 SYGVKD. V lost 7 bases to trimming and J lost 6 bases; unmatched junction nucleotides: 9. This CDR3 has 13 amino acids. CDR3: CAITDDRDGEQYF. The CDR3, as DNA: TGTGCCATCACCGATGACAGGGACGGCGAGCAGTACTTC.

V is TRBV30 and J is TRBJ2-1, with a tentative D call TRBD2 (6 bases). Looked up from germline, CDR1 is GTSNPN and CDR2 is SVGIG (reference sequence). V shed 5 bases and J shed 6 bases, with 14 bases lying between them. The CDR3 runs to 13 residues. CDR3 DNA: TGTGCCTGGTATCGTGGAGGGATCAATGAGCAGTTCTTC. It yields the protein CAWYRGGINEQFF.

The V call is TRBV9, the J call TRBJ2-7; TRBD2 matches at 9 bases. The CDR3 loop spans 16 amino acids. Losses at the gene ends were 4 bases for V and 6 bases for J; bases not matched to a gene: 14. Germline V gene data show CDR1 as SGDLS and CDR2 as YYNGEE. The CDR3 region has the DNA TGTGCCAGCAGCTCTGGGGGTAGCGGGAGAGGTCGCGAGCAGTACTTC. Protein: CASSSGGSGRGREQYF.